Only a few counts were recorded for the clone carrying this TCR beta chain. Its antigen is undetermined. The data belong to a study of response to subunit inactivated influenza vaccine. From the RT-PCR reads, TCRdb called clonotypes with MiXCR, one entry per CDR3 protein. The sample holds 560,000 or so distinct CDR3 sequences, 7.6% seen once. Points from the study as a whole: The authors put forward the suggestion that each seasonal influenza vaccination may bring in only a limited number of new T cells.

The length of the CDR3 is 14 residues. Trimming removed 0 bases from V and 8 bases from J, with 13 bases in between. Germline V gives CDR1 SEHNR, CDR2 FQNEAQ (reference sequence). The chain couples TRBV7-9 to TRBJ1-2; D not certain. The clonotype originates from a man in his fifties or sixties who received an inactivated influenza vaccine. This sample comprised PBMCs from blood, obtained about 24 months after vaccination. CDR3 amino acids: CASSLAHSGQGYTF. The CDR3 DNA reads TGTGCCAGCAGCTTAGCCCATTCTGGGCAGGGCTACACCTTC.